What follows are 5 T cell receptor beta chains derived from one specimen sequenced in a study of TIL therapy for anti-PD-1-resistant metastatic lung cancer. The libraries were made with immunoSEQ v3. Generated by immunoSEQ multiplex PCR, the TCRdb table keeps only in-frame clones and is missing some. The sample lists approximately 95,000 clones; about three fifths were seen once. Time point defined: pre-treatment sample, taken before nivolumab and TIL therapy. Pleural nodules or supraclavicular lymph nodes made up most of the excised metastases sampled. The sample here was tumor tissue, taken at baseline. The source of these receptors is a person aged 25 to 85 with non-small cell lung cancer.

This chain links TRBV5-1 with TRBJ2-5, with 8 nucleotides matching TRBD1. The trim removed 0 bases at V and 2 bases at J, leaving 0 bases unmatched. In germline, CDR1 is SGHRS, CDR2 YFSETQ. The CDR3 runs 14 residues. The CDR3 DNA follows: TGCGCCAGCAGCTTGGGGACAGGGCAAGAGACCCAGTACTTC. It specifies CASSLGTGQETQYF.

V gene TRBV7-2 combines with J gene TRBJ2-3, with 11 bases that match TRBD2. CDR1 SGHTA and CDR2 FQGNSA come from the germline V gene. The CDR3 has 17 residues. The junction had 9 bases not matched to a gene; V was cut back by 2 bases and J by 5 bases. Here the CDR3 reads CASSLIPLAGVGDTQYF. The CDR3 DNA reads TGTGCCAGCAGCTTAATCCCACTAGCGGGAGTGGGAGATACGCAGTATTTT.

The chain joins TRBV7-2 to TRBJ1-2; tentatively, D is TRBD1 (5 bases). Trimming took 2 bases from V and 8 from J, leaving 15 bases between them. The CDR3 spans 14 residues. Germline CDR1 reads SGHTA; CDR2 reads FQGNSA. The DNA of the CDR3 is TGTGCCAGCAGCTTACCCCCGACAGCCTCCGGCTACACCTTC. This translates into CASSLPPTASGYTF.

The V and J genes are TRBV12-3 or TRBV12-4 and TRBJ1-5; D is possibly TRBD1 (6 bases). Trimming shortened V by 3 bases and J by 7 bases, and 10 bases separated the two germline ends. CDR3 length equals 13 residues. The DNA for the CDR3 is TGTGCCAGCAGTTTCAGGGGCGGCCAGCCCCAGCATTTT. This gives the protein CASSFRGGQPQHF.

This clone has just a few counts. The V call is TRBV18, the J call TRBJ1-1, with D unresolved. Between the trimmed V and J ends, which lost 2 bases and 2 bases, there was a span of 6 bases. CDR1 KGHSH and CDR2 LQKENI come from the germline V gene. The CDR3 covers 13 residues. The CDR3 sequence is CASSPRANTEAFF. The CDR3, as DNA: TGTGCCAGCTCACCAAGGGCAAACACTGAAGCTTTCTTT.